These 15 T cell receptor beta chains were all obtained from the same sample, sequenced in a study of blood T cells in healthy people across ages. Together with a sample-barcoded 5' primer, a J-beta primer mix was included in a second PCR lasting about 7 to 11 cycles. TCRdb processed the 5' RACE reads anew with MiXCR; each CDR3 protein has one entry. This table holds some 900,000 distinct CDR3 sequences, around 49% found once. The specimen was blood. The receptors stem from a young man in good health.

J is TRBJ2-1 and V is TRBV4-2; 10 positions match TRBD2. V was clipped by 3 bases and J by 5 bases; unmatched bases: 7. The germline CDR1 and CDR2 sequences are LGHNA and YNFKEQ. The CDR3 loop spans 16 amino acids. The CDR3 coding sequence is TGTGCCAGCAGCCATCGAGCGGGGGGGCAAAACAATGAGCAGTTCTTC. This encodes CASSHRAGGQNNEQFF.

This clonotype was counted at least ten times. CDR3 bases: TGCAGTGTCTCGGGACCAGCCAAAAACATTCAGTACTTC. Protein: CSVSGPAKNIQYF. This chain connects TRBV20-1 to TRBJ2-4; D may be TRBD1 or TRBD2 (5 bases each). Germline V gene data show CDR1 as DFQATT and CDR2 as SNEGSKA (reference sequence). CDR3 length equals 13 residues. Trimming stripped 7 bases from V and 0 bases from J, with 10 bases between.

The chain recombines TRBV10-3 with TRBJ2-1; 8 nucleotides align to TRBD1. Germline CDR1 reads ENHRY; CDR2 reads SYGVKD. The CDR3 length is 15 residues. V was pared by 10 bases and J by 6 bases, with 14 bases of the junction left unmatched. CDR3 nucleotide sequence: TGTGCCACCACTAATCCTACAGGGGGAGGCAATGAGCAGTTCTTC. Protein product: CATTNPTGGGNEQFF.

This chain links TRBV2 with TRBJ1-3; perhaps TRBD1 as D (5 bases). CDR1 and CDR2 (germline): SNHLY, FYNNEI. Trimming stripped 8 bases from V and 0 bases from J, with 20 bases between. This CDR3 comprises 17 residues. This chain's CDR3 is CASSQGRGQYSGNTIYF. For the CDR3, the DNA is TGTGCCAGCTCCCAAGGGCGCGGACAATACTCTGGAAACACCATATATTTT.

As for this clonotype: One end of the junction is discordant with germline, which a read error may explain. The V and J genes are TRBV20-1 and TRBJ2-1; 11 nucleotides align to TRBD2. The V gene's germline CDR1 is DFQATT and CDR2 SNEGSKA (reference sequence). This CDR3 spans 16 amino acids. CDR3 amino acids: CSASPSGGSSYSEQFF. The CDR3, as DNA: TGCAGTGCTAGTCCTAGCGGGGGGAGCTCCTACAGTGAGCAGTTCTTC.

CDR3 loop: CASSKGGRRSTDTQYF. In nucleotides, the CDR3 is TGTGCCAGCAGCAAAGGTGGCAGAAGATCCACAGATACGCAGTATTTT. The V call is TRBV21-1, the J call TRBJ2-3. TRBV21-1 is marked as a pseudogene. The CDR3 runs to 16 residues.

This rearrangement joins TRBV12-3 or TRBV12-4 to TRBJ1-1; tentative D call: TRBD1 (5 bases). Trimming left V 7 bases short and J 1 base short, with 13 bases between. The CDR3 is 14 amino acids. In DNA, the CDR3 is TGTGCCAGCACCTTCGAGGGGCCGAACACTGAAGCTTTCTTT. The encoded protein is CASTFEGPNTEAFF.

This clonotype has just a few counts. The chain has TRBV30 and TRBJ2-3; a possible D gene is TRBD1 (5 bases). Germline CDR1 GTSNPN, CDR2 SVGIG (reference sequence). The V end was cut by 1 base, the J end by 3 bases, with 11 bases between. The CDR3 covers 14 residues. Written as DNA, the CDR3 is TGTGCCTGGAGTGCGCAGGGTGTTACAGATACGCAGTATTTT. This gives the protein CAWSAQGVTDTQYF.

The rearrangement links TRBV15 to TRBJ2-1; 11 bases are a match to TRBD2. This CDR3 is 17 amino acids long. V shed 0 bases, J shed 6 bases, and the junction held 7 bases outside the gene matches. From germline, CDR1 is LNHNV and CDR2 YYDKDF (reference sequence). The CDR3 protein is CATSREVRLAGGNEQFF. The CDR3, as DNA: TGTGCCACCAGCAGAGAAGTCCGTCTAGCGGGAGGCAATGAGCAGTTCTTC. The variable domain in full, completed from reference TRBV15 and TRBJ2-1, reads DAMVIQNPRYQVTQFGKPVTLSCSQTLNHNVMYWYQQKSSQAPKLLFHYYDKDFNNEADTPDNFQSRRPNTSFCFLDIRSPGLGDTAMYLCATSREVRLAGGNEQFFGPGTRLTVL.

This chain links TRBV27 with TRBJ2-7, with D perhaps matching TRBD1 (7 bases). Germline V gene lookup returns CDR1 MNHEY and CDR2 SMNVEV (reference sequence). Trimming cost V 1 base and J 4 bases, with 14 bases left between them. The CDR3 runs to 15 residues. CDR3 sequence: CASSLFGGGGYEQYF. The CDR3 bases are TGTGCCAGCAGTTTATTTGGAGGGGGCGGGTACGAGCAGTACTTC.

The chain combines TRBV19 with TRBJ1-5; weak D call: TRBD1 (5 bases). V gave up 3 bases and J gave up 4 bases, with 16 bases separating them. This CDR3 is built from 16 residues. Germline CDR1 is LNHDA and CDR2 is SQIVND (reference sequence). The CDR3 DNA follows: TGTGCCAGTAGTATCGGGAGGTCCCGGGGGAATCAGCCCCAGCATTTT. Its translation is CASSIGRSRGNQPQHF.

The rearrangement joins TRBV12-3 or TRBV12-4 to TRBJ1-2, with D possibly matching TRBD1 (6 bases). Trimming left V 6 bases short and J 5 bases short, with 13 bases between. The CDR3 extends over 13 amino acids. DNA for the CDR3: TGTGCCAGCAGCGCGACACAGGGTTATGGCTACACCTTC. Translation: CASSATQGYGYTF.

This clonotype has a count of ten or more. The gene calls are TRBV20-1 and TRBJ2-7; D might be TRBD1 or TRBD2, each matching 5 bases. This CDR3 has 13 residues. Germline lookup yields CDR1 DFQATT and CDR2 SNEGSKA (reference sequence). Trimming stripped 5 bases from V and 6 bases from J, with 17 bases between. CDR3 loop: CSAGTLGGREQYF. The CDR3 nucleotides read TGCAGTGCTGGGACCCTGGGCGGTCGCGAGCAGTACTTC.

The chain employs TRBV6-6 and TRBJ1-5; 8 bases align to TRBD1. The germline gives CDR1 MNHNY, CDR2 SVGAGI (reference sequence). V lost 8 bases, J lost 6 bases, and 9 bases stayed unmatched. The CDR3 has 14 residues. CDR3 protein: CASCTGGQVQPQHF. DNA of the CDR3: TGTGCCAGCTGTACAGGGGGACAGGTTCAGCCCCAGCATTTT.

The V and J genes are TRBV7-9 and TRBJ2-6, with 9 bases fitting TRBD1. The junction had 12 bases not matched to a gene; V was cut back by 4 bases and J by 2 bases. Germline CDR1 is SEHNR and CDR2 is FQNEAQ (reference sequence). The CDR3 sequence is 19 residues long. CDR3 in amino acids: CASSSRLTGGATGANVLTF. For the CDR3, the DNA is TGTGCCAGCAGCTCCCGACTTACAGGGGGCGCAACTGGGGCCAACGTCCTGACTTTC.